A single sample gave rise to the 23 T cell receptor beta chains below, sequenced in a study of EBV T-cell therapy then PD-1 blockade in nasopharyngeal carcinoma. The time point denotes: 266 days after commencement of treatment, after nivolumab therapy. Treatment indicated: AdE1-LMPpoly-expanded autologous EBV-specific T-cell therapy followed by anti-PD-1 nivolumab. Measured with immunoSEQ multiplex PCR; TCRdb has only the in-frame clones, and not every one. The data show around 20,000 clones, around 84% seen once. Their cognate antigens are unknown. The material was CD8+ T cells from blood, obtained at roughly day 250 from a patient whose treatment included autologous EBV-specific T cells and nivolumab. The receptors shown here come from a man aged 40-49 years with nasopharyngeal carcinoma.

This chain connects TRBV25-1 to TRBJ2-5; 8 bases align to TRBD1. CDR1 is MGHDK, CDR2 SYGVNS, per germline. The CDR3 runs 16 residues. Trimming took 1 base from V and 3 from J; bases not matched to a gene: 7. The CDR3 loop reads CASSEWLAGGEETQYF. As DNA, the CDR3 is TGTGCCAGCAGTGAATGGTTGGCAGGGGGCGAAGAGACCCAGTACTTC. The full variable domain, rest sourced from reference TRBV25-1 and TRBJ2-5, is EADIYQTPRYLVIGTGKKITLECSQTMGHDKMYWYQQDPGMELHLIHYSYGVNSTEKGDLSSESTVSRIRTEHFPLTLESARPSHTSQYLCASSEWLAGGEETQYFGPGTRLLVL.

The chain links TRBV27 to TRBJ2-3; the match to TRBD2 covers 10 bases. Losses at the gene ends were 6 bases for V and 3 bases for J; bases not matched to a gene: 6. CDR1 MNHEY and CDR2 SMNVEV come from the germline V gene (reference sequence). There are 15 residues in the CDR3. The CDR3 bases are TGTGCCAGCAGCCCCTGGACTAGCGGTACAGATACGCAGTATTTT. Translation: CASSPWTSGTDTQYF.

CDR3 in DNA: TGTGCCAGCAGTGTCGGGACTAGCGGGGGGGCTGCGCAGTATTTT. Translating gives CASSVGTSGGAAQYF. V usage is TRBV6-4 and J usage is TRBJ2-3, with TRBD2 matching over 16 bases. CDR1 is MRHNA and CDR2 is SNTAGT in the germline V gene. The CDR3 totals 15 residues. V lost 4 bases to trimming and J lost 10 bases; unmatched junction nucleotides: 5.

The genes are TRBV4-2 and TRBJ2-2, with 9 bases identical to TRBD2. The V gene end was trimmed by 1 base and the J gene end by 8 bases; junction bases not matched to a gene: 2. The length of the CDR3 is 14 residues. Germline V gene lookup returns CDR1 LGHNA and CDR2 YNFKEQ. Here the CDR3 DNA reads TGTGCCAGCAGCCAAGCTAGCGGGGTGGGGGAGCTGTTTTTT. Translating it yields CASSQASGVGELFF.

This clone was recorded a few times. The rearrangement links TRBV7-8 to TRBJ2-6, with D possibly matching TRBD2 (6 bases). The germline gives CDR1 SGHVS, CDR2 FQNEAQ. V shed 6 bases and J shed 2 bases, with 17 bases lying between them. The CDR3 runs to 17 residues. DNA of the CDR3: TGTGCCAGCAGTGCCTGGAGGGTGTCTACTGGGGCCAACGTCCTGACTTTC. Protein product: CASSAWRVSTGANVLTF. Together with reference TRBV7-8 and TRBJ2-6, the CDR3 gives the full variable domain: GAGVSQSPRYKVAKRGQDVALRCDPISGHVSLFWYQQALGQGPEFLTYFQNEAQLDKSGLPSDRFFAERPEGSVSTLKIQRTQQEDSAVYLCASSAWRVSTGANVLTFGAGSRLTVL.

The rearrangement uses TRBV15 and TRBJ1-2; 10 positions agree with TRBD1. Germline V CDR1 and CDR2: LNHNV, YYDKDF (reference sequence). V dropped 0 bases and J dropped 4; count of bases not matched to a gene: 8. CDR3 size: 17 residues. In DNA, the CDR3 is TGTGCCACCAGCAGAGATCTAGGACAGGGGGTAGTCTATGGCTACACCTTC. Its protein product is CATSRDLGQGVVYGYTF.

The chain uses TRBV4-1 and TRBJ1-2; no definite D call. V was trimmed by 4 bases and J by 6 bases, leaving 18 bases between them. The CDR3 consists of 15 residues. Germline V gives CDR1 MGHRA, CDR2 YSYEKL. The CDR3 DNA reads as TGCGCCAGCAGCCCCGAAGGGTCGGGAGTGAATGGCTACACCTTC. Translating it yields CASSPEGSGVNGYTF.

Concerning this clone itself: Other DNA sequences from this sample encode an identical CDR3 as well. The CDR3 DNA reads as TGTGCCAGCAGCGGACAGAGGCGCGGCTACACCTTC. Protein sequence: CASSGQRRGYTF. The chain links TRBV9 to TRBJ1-2; tentatively, D is TRBD1 (5 bases). This CDR3 has 12 residues. The germline V gene has CDR1 SGDLS and CDR2 YYNGEE. V lost 3 bases and J lost 8, with 11 bases in between.

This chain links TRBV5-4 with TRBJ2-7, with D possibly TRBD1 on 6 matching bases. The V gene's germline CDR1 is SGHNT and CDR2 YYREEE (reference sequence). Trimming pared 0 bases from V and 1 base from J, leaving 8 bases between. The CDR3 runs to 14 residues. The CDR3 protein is CASSLGQGSYEQYF. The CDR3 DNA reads TGTGCCAGCAGCTTGGGGCAGGGGTCCTACGAGCAGTACTTC.

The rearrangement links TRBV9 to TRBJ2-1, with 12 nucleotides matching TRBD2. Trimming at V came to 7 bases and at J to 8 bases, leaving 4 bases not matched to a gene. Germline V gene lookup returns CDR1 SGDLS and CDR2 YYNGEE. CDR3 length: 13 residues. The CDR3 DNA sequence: TGTGCCAGCGCTAGCGGGGGGGTATATGAGCAGTTCTTC. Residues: CASASGGVYEQFF.

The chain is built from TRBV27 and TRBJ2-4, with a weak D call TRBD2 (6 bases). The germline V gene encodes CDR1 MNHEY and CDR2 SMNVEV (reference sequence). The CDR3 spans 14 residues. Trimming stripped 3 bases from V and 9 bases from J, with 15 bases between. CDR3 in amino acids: CASSLGLRGGIQYF. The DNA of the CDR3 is TGTGCCAGCAGTTTGGGACTTCGGGGCGGCATTCAGTACTTC.

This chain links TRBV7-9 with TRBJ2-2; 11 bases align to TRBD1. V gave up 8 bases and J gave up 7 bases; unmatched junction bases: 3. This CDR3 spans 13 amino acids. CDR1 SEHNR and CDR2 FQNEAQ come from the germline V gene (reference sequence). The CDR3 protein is CASGQGAGGELFF. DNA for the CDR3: TGTGCCAGCGGACAGGGGGCTGGCGGGGAGCTGTTTTTT.

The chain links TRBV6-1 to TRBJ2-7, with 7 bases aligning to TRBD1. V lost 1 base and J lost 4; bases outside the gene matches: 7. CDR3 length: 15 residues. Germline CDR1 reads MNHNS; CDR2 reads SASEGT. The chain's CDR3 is CASSEGGTEEYEQYF. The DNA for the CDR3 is TGTGCCAGCAGTGAAGGAGGGACAGAAGAATACGAGCAGTACTTC.

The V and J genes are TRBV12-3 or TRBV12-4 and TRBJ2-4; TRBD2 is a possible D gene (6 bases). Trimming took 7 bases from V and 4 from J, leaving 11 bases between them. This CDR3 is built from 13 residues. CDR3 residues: CASTRAGKNIQYF. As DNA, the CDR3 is TGTGCCAGCACCCGGGCGGGGAAAAACATTCAGTACTTC.

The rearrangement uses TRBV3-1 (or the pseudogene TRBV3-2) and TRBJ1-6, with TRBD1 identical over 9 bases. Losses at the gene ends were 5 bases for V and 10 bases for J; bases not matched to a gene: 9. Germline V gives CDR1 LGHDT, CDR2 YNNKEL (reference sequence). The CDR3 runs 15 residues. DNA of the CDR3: TGTGCCAGCAGCTTCCGGACAGGGGTTTGGTCACCCCTCCACTTT. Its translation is CASSFRTGVWSPLHF.

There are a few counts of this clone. The CDR3 spells CASSPISQQPQHF. The CDR3 nucleotides are TGTGCCAGCAGTCCCATCAGCCAACAGCCCCAGCATTTT. The rearrangement joins TRBV6-1 to TRBJ1-5; D ambiguous. V was clipped by 5 bases and J by 7 bases, with 12 bases between them. The CDR3 totals 13 residues. CDR1 and CDR2 (germline): MNHNS, SASEGT.

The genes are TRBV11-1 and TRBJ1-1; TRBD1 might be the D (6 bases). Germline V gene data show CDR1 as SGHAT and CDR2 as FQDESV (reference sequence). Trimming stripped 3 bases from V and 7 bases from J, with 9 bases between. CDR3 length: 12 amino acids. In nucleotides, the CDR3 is TGTGCCAGCAGCTTGGACAGTCATGAAGCTTTCTTT. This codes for CASSLDSHEAFF.

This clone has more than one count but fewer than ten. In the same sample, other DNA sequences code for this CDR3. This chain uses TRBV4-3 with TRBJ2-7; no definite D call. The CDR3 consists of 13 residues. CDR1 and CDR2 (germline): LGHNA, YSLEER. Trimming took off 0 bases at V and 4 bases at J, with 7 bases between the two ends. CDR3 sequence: CASSQDLGYEQYF. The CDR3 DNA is TGCGCCAGCAGCCAAGACCTCGGGTACGAGCAGTACTTC.

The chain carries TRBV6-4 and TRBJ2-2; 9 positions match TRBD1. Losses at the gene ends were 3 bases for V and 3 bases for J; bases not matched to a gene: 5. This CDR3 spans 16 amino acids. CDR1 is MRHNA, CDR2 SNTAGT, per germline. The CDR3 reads CASSERTGAYTGELFF. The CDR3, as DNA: TGTGCCAGCAGTGAGAGGACAGGGGCTTACACCGGGGAGCTGTTTTTT.

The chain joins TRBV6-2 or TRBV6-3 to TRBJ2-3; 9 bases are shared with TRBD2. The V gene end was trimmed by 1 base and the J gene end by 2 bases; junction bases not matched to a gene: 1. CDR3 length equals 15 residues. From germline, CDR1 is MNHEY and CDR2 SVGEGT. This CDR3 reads CASSYLGLATDTQYF. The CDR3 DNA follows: TGTGCCAGCAGTTACTTGGGACTAGCCACAGATACGCAGTATTTT.

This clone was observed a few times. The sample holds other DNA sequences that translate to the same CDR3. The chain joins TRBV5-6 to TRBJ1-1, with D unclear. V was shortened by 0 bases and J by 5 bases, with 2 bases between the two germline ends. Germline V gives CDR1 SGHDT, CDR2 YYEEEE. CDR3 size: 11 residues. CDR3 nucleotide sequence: TGTGCCAGCAGCTTGGGGACTGAAGCTTTCTTT. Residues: CASSLGTEAFF.

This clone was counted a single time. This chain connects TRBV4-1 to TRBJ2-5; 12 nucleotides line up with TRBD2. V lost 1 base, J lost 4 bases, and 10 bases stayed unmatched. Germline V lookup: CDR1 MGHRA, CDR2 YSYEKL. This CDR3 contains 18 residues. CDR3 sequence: CASSQGPPTSGGSETQYF. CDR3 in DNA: TGCGCCAGCAGCCAAGGACCCCCGACTAGCGGGGGTTCAGAGACCCAGTACTTC.

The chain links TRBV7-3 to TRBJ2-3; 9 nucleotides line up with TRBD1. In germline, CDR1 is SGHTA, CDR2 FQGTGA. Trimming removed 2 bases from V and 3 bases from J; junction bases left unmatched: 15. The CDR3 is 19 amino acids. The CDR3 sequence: CASSLESLPGQGMTDTQYF. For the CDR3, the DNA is TGTGCCAGCAGCTTAGAGTCCCTACCTGGACAGGGGATGACAGATACGCAGTATTTT.